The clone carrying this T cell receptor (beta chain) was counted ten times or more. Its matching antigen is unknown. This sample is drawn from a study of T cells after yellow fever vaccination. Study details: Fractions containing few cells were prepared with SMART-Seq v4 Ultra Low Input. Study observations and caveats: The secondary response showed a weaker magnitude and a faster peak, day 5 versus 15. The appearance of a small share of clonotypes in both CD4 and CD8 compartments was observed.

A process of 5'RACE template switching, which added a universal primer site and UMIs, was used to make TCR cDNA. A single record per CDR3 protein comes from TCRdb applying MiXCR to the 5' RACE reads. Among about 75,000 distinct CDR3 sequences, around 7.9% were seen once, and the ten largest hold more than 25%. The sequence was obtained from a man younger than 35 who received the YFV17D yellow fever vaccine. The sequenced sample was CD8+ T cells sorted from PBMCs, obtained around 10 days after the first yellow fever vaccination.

The CDR3 coding sequence is TGTGCCACCACCCAGGACACAGATACGCAGTATTTT. It is translated as CATTQDTDTQYF. The V and J genes are TRBV10-3 and TRBJ2-3; D is undetermined. The CDR3 totals 12 residues. In germline, CDR1 is ENHRY, CDR2 SYGVKD. V dropped 10 bases and J dropped 2 bases, with 10 bases sitting between them.